This record covers a single T cell receptor (beta chain). The data were obtained in a study of blood T cell repertoires in COVID-19. Across the study: Spain, Italy and the United States supplied samples that represented acute and convalescent COVID-19.

Authors' methods: Reference gene primer amplification gave nucleated cell count estimates. TCRdb's copy holds only in-frame clones and misses some; the assay was immunoSEQ multiplex PCR. That table furnishes V, J and clone size, whereas the DNA furnished D and trimming. The sample records under 500,000 clones, 70% to 90% being singletons. The study recruited people aged 18 to 89 years across roughly 25 US areas. The sequence derives from a young woman with acute COVID-19. The sequenced material came from PBMCs or T cells enriched from blood (not recorded which).

The CDR3 DNA sequence: TGTGCCAGCAGCCCGACAATTAATGAAAAACTGTTTTTT. It specifies CASSPTINEKLFF. The chain links TRBV6-5 to TRBJ1-4; no clear D. Trimming removed 6 bases at V and 4 bases at J, with 9 bases between. CDR1 and CDR2 from the germline V gene are MNHEY and SVGAGI. There are 13 residues in the CDR3.